This T cell receptor beta chain was found in a study of identical twins. Study-level results: Interpretation of the results relied on cross-sectional statistical analysis and not on following the same donors. Insertions were fewer in abundant cord blood beta clonotypes, whereas memory repertoires showed none of this pattern. Out-of-frame alpha sequences common to twins were enriched for low generation probability.

Only healthy Caucasians were enrolled as donors. The V gene lost 1 base and the J gene lost 2 bases, with 13 bases spanning the gap. Per germline, CDR1 SGHVS and CDR2 FNYEAQ. This CDR3 has 16 amino acids. TCRdb re-derived calls from the 5' RACE reads in MiXCR, one entry per CDR3 protein. This sample has about 530,000 distinct CDR3 sequences, with nearly 15% found just once. Regarding this clonotype: The target antigen is unknown.

The sample was also linked to a second study, of yellow fever vaccine responses in identical twins.

The chain joins TRBV7-6 to TRBJ2-3; a possible D gene is TRBD1 (5 bases). Sequenced: CD4+ T cells sorted from blood. This clonotype was obtained from a woman under 30 in good health. The CDR3 spells CASSLGQGTFTDTQYF. As DNA, the CDR3 is TGTGCCAGCAGCTTAGGGCAGGGAACTTTCACAGATACGCAGTATTTT.